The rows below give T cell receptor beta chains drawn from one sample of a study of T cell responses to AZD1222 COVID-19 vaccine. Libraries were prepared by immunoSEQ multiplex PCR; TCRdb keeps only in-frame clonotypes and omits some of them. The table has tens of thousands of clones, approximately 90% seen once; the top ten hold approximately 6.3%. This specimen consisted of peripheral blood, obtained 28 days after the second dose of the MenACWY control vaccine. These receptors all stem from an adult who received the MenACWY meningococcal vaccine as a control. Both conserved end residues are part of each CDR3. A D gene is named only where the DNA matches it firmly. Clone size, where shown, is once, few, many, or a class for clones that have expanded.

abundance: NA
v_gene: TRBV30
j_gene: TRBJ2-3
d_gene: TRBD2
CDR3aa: CAWDPGAGGLTDTQYF
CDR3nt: TGTGCCTGGGATCCCGGGGCGGGGGGCCTCACAGATACGCAGTATTTT

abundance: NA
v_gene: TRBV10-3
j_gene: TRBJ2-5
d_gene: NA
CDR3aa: CAIRGGLGETQYF
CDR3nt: TGTGCCATCAGGGGGGGCCTGGGAGAGACCCAGTACTTC

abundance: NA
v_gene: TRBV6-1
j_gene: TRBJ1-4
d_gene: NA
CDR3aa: CASSEFRQGSEKLFF
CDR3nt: TGTGCCAGCAGTGAGTTTAGGCAGGGGAGCGAAAAACTGTTTTTT

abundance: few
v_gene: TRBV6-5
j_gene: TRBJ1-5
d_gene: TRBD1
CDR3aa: CASSSDRASNQPQHF
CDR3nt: TGTGCCAGCAGCTCCGACAGGGCTAGCAATCAGCCCCAGCATTTT

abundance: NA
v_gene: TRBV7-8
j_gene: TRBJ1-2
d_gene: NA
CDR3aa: CASSLGNTLTFHGYTF
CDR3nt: TGTGCCAGCAGCTTAGGGAATACCCTTACTTTCCATGGCTACACCTTC

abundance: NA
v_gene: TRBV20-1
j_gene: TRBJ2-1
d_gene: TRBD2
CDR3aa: CSASDSGNSYNEQFF
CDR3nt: TGCAGTGCTAGTGATAGCGGGAACTCCTACAATGAGCAGTTCTTC

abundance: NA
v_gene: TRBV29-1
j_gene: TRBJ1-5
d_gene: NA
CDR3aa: CSHTDRPAGPQHF
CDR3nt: TGCAGCCATACAGACAGGCCGGCGGGGCCCCAGCATTTT

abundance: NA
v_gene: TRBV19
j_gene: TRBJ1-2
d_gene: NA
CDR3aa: CASRTGSPTNYGYTF
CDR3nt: TGTGCCAGTAGGACAGGCTCTCCCACTAACTATGGCTACACCTTC

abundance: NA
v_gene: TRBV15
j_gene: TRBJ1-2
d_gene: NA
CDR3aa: CATSRVRNYGYTF
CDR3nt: TGTGCCACCAGCAGAGTTCGCAACTATGGCTACACCTTC

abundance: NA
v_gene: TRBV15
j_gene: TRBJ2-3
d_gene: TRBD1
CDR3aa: CATRPSRQGNYDTQYF
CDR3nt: TGTGCCACCAGGCCCTCCCGACAGGGGAATTACGATACGCAGTATTTT

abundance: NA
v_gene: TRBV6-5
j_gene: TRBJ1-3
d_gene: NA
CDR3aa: CARPEGNTIYF
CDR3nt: TGTGCCAGGCCAGAGGGAAACACCATATATTTT

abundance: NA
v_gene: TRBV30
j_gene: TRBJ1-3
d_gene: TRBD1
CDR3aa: CAWSVGARGSGNTIYF
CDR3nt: TGTGCCTGGAGTGTAGGGGCCAGGGGGTCTGGAAACACCATATATTTT

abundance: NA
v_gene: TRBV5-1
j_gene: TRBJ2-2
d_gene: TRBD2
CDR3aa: CASSLAGVGLSTGELFF
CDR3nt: TGCGCCAGCAGCTTGGCCGGGGTGGGACTATCCACCGGGGAGCTGTTTTTT

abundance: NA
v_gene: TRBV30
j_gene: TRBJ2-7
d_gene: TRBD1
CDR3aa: CAWRNPGQGGEQYF
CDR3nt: TGTGCCTGGAGAAACCCGGGACAGGGAGGCGAGCAGTACTTC

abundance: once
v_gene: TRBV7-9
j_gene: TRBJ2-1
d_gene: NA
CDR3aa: CASTALRDEQFF
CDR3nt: TGTGCCAGCACGGCCCTCCGGGATGAGCAGTTCTTC

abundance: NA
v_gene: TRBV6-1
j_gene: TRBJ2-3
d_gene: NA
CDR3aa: CASRTGADTQYF
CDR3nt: TGTGCCAGCAGAACTGGGGCAGATACGCAGTATTTT

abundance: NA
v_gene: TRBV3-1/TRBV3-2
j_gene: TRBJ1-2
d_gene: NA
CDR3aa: CASSHLQGNGYTF
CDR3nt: TGTGCCAGCAGCCACCTTCAGGGGAATGGCTACACCTTC

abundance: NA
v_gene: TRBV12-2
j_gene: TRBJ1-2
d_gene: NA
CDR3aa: CASRHLWGRDYGYTF
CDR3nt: TGTGCAAGTCGCCACCTCTGGGGCCGGGACTATGGCTACACCTTC

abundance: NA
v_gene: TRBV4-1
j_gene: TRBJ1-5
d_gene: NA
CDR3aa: CASSNHLFGNQPQHF
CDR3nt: TGCGCCAGCAGCAACCACCTGTTTGGCAATCAGCCCCAGCATTTT

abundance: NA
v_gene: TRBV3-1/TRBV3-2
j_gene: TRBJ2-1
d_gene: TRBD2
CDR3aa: CASSHSAGGVRSYNEQFF
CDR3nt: TGTGCCAGCAGCCATTCGGCGGGAGGGGTGAGGTCCTACAATGAGCAGTTCTTC

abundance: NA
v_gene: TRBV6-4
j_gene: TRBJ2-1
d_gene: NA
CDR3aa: CASSDPGRGNEQFF
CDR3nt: TGTGCCAGCAGTGACCCCGGGAGAGGGAATGAGCAGTTCTTC

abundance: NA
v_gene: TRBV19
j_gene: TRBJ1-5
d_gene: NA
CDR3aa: CASSIGVSQPQHF
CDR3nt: TGTGCCAGTAGTATCGGGGTCAGTCAGCCCCAGCATTTT

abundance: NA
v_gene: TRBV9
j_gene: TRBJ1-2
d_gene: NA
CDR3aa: CASSVGDGDGYTF
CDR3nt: TGTGCCAGCAGCGTAGGGGACGGCGATGGCTACACCTTC

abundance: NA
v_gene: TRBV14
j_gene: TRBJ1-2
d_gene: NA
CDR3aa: CASSQGSGPYGYTF
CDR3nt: TGTGCCAGCAGCCAAGGTTCGGGGCCGTATGGCTACACCTTC

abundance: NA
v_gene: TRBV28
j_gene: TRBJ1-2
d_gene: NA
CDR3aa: CASSLLVGGAKNGTYGYTF
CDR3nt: TGTGCCAGCAGTTTATTGGTCGGTGGGGCAAAAAACGGGACTTATGGCTACACCTTC

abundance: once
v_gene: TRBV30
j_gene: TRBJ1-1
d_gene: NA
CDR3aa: CAWSVGAGTNTEAFF
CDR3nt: TGTGCCTGGAGTGTTGGGGCGGGTACGAACACTGAAGCTTTCTTT

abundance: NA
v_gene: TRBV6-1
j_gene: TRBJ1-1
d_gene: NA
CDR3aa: CASSEGRNTEAFF
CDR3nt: TGTGCCAGCAGTGAAGGGAGGAACACTGAAGCTTTCTTT

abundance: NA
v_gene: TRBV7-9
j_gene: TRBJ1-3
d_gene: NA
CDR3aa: CASSLERGDTIYF
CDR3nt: TGTGCCAGCAGCTTAGAACGAGGGGACACCATATATTTT

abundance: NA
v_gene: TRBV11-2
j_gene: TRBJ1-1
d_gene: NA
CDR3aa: CASSASTAQNTEAFF
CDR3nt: TGTGCCAGCAGCGCATCGACAGCCCAGAACACTGAAGCTTTCTTT

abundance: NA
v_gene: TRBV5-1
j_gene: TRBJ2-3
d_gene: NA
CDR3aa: CASSLGQSTDTQYF
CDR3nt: TGCGCCAGCAGCTTGGGGCAGAGCACAGATACGCAGTATTTT

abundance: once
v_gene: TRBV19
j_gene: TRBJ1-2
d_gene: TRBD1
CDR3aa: CASIGQGPYGYTF
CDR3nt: TGTGCCAGTATCGGACAGGGGCCCTATGGCTACACCTTC